What follows are 32 T cell receptor beta chains derived from one specimen sequenced in a study of Graves' ophthalmopathy and Graves' hyperthyroidism. From RNA, the CDR3 regions of TCR beta chains were amplified and sequenced. HTBI primers primed a first-round RT-PCR, and a second-round multiplex PCR followed. TCRdb reprocessed the multiplex PCR reads with MiXCR, giving one entry per CDR3 protein. The profile covers about 620,000 distinct CDR3 sequences, with 20% to 25% appearing a single time and approximately 7% taken by the ten largest. Sequencing was performed on peripheral blood. Receptors originate from a woman aged 18-29 years with stable Graves' hyperthyroidism. Some clones in this sample may be carry-over from other donors' samples.

This clonotype was recorded many times. V usage is TRBV28 and J usage is TRBJ2-7; either TRBD1 or TRBD2 may fit D (6 bases each). Deletions cut 6 bases from V and 6 bases from J, with 33 bases between. Germline assignment: CDR1 MDHEN and CDR2 SYDVKM. CDR3 length equals 19 residues. The CDR3 DNA sequence: TGTGCCAGCAGACCCTCCTGGGGGGCAGGGGATACGCAAGGGGGCGAGCAGTACTTC. Translated: CASRPSWGAGDTQGGEQYF.

This clonotype was observed at least ten times. The rearrangement uses TRBV6-4 and TRBJ1-5; 7 bases map to TRBD1. Trimming removed 6 bases from V and 0 bases from J; junction bases left unmatched: 20. Per the germline V gene, CDR1 is MRHNA and CDR2 is SNTAGT. CDR3 length equals 20 residues. CDR3 residues: CASRGDRVVRRPNSNQPQHF. The CDR3 bases are TGTGCCAGCAGAGGGGACAGAGTGGTCCGACGTCCGAATAGCAATCAGCCCCAGCATTTT.

A few counts support this clonotype. The chain couples TRBV5-1 to TRBJ1-3; D may be TRBD1 (6 bases). The CDR3 sequence is 17 residues long. CDR1 is SGHRS and CDR2 is YFSETQ in the germline V gene. V was cut by 3 bases and J by 0 bases, with 16 bases left in between. The CDR3 nucleotides read TGCGCCAGCAGCTGGCCTTCGGGAGGGGGCTCTGGAAACACCATATATTTT. Translating gives CASSWPSGGGSGNTIYF.

This clonotype was seen a few times. The V gene is TRBV20-1, the J gene TRBJ2-2; D could derive from TRBD1 or TRBD2 (6 bases each). V lost 2 bases and J lost 5, with 15 bases in between. The V gene's germline CDR1 is DFQATT and CDR2 SNEGSKA (reference sequence). The CDR3 runs to 15 residues. CDR3 sequence: CSARREDSVTGELFF. The CDR3 nucleotides read TGCAGTGCTAGAAGGGAGGACAGTGTAACCGGGGAGCTGTTTTTT.

This clonotype was seen repeatedly, ten times or more. This rearrangement joins TRBV12-3 or TRBV12-4 to TRBJ2-7; TRBD2 might be the D (6 bases). CDR3 length: 13 residues. Between the trimmed V and J ends, which lost 1 base and 9 bases, there was a span of 13 bases. The CDR3 DNA reads as TGTGCCAGCAGTTTAGGCGGGGAGTCGTGGCAGTACTTC. Translating gives CASSLGGESWQYF.

Many counts were recorded for this clonotype. V gene TRBV24-1 combines with J gene TRBJ1-1; D not resolved. CDR3 size: 13 residues. CDR1 and CDR2 from the germline V gene are KGHDR and SFDVKD. The V end lost 9 bases, the J end lost 2 bases, and 12 bases lay between the germline ends. The CDR3 bases are TGTGCCACCCAGGCGCAACCTAACACTGAAGCTTTCTTT. It specifies CATQAQPNTEAFF.

The chain uses TRBV7-3 and TRBJ2-1; TRBD2 aligns across 9 bases. CDR3 length equals 16 residues. Germline trimming cut 5 bases from V and 4 bases from J; bases unmatched to any gene: 9. Germline V lookup: CDR1 SGHTA, CDR2 FQGTGA. This CDR3 is CASSPYSGSEYNEQFF. Here the CDR3 DNA reads TGTGCCAGCAGCCCTTATAGCGGGAGCGAATACAATGAGCAGTTCTTC.

This clonotype was found many times. The chain joins TRBV28 to TRBJ2-7, with D perhaps matching TRBD1 or TRBD2 (7 bases each). V was cut by 7 bases and J by 6 bases, with 22 bases left in between. This CDR3 region has 15 residues. Germline CDR1 reads MDHEN; CDR2 reads SYDVKM. The CDR3: CASNHRGGVISEQYF. Here the CDR3 DNA reads TGTGCCAGCAATCACAGGGGAGGGGTAATAAGCGAGCAGTACTTC.

The sample holds many counts of this clonotype. The J gene is TRBJ2-7, the V gene TRBV27, with a tentative D call TRBD1 (6 bases). This CDR3 spans 14 amino acids. Germline CDR1 is MNHEY and CDR2 is SMNVEV (reference sequence). The V end was cut by 5 bases, the J end by 4 bases, with 15 bases between. CDR3 nucleotide sequence: TGTGCCAGCAGTGGGGGACACGGACTTTACGAGCAGTACTTC. Translated: CASSGGHGLYEQYF.

This clonotype was found a few times. V and J are TRBV9 and TRBJ1-5; maybe TRBD1 (5 bases). Per the germline V gene, CDR1 is SGDLS and CDR2 is YYNGEE. With 1 base removed from V and 0 bases from J, the gap between germline ends came to 17 bases. This CDR3 is 18 amino acids long. The DNA of the CDR3 is TGTGCCAGCAGCGTACAGGGCGCGAATTTATATAGCAATCAGCCCCAGCATTTT. Its translation: CASSVQGANLYSNQPQHF.

This clonotype was seen at least ten times. The chain is built from TRBV27 and TRBJ2-2; D remains ambiguous. Germline V lookup: CDR1 MNHEY, CDR2 SMNVEV (reference sequence). The CDR3 spans 13 residues. Trimming took off 5 bases at V and 1 base at J, with 5 bases between the two ends. In nucleotides, the CDR3 is TGTGCCAGCAGTGACGAGAACACCGGGGAGCTGTTTTTT. Its translation: CASSDENTGELFF.

This clonotype was counted at least ten times. The J gene is TRBJ2-7, the V gene TRBV7-3, with D possibly TRBD2 on 6 matching bases. Trimming removed 6 bases at V and 4 bases at J, with 16 bases between. This CDR3 spans 14 amino acids. Germline-derived CDR1 and CDR2 are SGHTA and FQGTGA. CDR3 sequence: CASSSGPKDYEQYF. Written as DNA, the CDR3 is TGTGCCAGCAGTAGCGGCCCAAAGGATTACGAGCAGTACTTC. Full variable domain (outside the CDR3, taken from reference TRBV7-3 and TRBJ2-7): GAGVSQTPSNKVTEKGKYVELRCDPISGHTALYWYRQSLGQGPEFLIYFQGTGAADDSGLPNDRFFAVRPEGSVSTLKIQRTERGDSAVYLCASSSGPKDYEQYFGPGTRLTVT.

This chain joins TRBV20-1 and TRBJ1-1; no clear D gene. The CDR3 sequence is 12 residues long. Per germline, CDR1 DFQATT and CDR2 SNEGSKA (reference sequence). V dropped 3 bases and J dropped 3 bases, with 8 bases sitting between them. The CDR3 nucleotides read TGCAGTGCTAGTGGCGAATACACTGAAGCTTTCTTT. Translating gives CSASGEYTEAFF.

There are many counts of this clonotype. V gene TRBV6-5 combines with J gene TRBJ1-1; TRBD1 matches 7 bases. The CDR3 runs 11 residues. Per the germline V gene, CDR1 is MNHEY and CDR2 is SVGAGI. V lost 2 bases to trimming and J lost 10 bases; unmatched junction nucleotides: 1. CDR3 nucleotides: TGTGCCAGCAGTTACGGACAGGTAGCTTTCTTT. Its protein is CASSYGQVAFF.

The V and J genes are TRBV12-3 or TRBV12-4 and TRBJ2-7; D is perhaps TRBD2 (5 bases). Between the trimmed V and J ends, which lost 0 bases and 2 bases, there was a span of 8 bases. The CDR3 totals 14 residues. The DNA of the CDR3 is TGTGCCAGCAGTTTAGCGGAGAGGGCCTACGAGCAGTACTTC. This encodes CASSLAERAYEQYF.

In regard to this clonotype: A much bigger clone sits one base away, suggesting this may be a read error. This chain links TRBV4-1 with TRBJ1-6; no definite D call. There are 14 residues in the CDR3. CDR1 MGHRA and CDR2 YSYEKL come from the germline V gene. Trimming pared 4 bases from V and 10 bases from J, leaving 14 bases between. CDR3 sequence: CASSPPHGRSPLHF. CDR3 bases: TGCGCCAGCAGCCCCCCACATGGACGGTCACCCCTCCACTTT.

CDR3 loop: CASSESRGSKNIQYF. DNA of the CDR3: TGCGCCAGCAGTGAGTCGCGGGGAAGCAAAAACATTCAGTACTTC. This chain connects TRBV10-1 to TRBJ2-4; perhaps TRBD2 as D (6 bases). The CDR3 sequence is 15 residues long. Germline lookup yields CDR1 WNHNN and CDR2 SYGVQD (reference sequence). The ends were cut back, 0 bases at V and 3 bases at J, with 9 bases in the middle.

The sample holds many counts of this clonotype. The chain combines TRBV11-2 with TRBJ2-2, with D uncertain. Trimming shortened V by 5 bases and J by 4 bases, and 11 bases separated the two germline ends. Germline lookup yields CDR1 SGHAT and CDR2 FQNNGV. The CDR3 spans 14 residues. This chain's CDR3 is CASSVNSITGELFF. The DNA of the CDR3 is TGTGCCAGCAGCGTCAATTCAATCACCGGGGAGCTGTTTTTT.

The chain joins TRBV27 to TRBJ2-6; D unclear. The CDR3 extends over 14 amino acids. Trimming pared 5 bases from V and 4 bases from J, leaving 9 bases between. Germline loops: CDR1 MNHEY, CDR2 SMNVEV (reference sequence). The CDR3 region is CASSPLAGANVLTF. The CDR3 nucleotides are TGTGCCAGCAGTCCCCTCGCGGGGGCCAACGTCCTGACTTTC.

This clonotype was recorded at least ten times. The chain joins TRBV9 to TRBJ1-6; maybe TRBD1 (5 bases). CDR1 is SGDLS and CDR2 is YYNGEE in the germline V gene. V was shortened by 0 bases and J by 8 bases, with 12 bases between the two germline ends. The CDR3 is 15 residues long. CDR3 sequence: CASSVEAGRYSPLHF. CDR3 nucleotide sequence: TGTGCCAGCAGCGTAGAAGCGGGGCGATATTCACCCCTCCACTTT.

The gene calls are TRBV27 and TRBJ1-2; 7 positions agree with TRBD1. The germline V gene encodes CDR1 MNHEY and CDR2 SMNVEV (reference sequence). Losses at the gene ends were 5 bases for V and 2 bases for J; bases not matched to a gene: 8. This CDR3 region has 15 residues. The CDR3 DNA reads as TGTGCCAGCAGTGTTAACAGGGGAGGGAACTATGGCTACACCTTC. Translating it yields CASSVNRGGNYGYTF.

This clonotype was counted at least ten times. This chain links TRBV14 with TRBJ2-2; TRBD2 aligns across 14 bases. V trimming: 4 bases; J trimming: 4 bases; junction bases outside the gene matches: 5. CDR1 and CDR2 from the germline V gene are SGHDN and FVKESK. CDR3 length: 17 residues. The CDR3 bases are TGTGCCAGCAGCCCGGGACTAGCGGGAGTAGTCACCGGGGAGCTGTTTTTT. Protein: CASSPGLAGVVTGELFF.

The V gene is TRBV2, the J gene TRBJ2-7; TRBD1 matches at 10 bases. Looked up from germline, CDR1 is SNHLY and CDR2 is FYNNEI. V trimming: 10 bases; J trimming: 3 bases; junction bases outside the gene matches: 9. The CDR3 sequence is 14 residues long. CDR3 sequence: CATLEGTGVYEQYF. In nucleotides, the CDR3 is TGTGCCACCCTAGAGGGGACAGGGGTCTACGAGCAGTACTTC.

This clonotype showed up many times. This chain connects TRBV29-1 to TRBJ2-5; D not certain. The CDR3 runs to 12 residues. The V gene lost 6 bases and the J gene lost 4 bases, with 12 bases spanning the gap. The V gene's germline CDR1 is SQVTM and CDR2 ANQGSEA. The CDR3 loop reads CSVISARETQYF. The CDR3 DNA reads as TGCAGCGTCATCTCGGCGAGAGAGACCCAGTACTTC.

This clonotype was seen many times. The gene calls are TRBV27 and TRBJ2-5; D is perhaps TRBD2 (6 bases). This CDR3 is 14 amino acids long. The V end lost 3 bases, the J end lost 3 bases, and 11 bases lay between the germline ends. Germline V gene sequence: CDR1 MNHEY, CDR2 SMNVEV (reference sequence). The CDR3 DNA reads TGTGCCAGCAGTTTGTGGGGGGAAGAAGAGACCCAGTACTTC. Its protein product is CASSLWGEEETQYF.

This clonotype came up many times. The chain employs TRBV24-1 and TRBJ1-2; D is perhaps TRBD1 (5 bases). Trimming shortened V by 5 bases and J by 8 bases, and 26 bases separated the two germline ends. This CDR3 is built from 17 residues. Germline V gives CDR1 KGHDR, CDR2 SFDVKD. In DNA, the CDR3 is TGTGCCACCAGTGCGGGCCCTGCGGGCAGGGTAAACGGCGGCTACACCTTC. This encodes CATSAGPAGRVNGGYTF.

Only a few counts were recorded for this clonotype. The genes are TRBV7-9 and TRBJ2-5, with D perhaps TRBD2 (6 bases). V dropped 0 bases and J dropped 5 bases, with 13 bases sitting between them. CDR1 and CDR2 from the germline V gene are SEHNR and FQNEAQ (reference sequence). The CDR3 is made up of 15 amino acids. This CDR3 is CASSLAEGMGETQYF. The CDR3 DNA reads as TGTGCCAGCAGCTTAGCGGAGGGAATGGGGGAGACCCAGTACTTC.

This clonotype was counted at least ten times. V gene TRBV9 combines with J gene TRBJ1-1; possibly TRBD1 for D (6 bases). Germline CDR1 is SGDLS and CDR2 is YYNGEE. Trimming left V 4 bases short and J 4 bases short, with 11 bases between. The CDR3 spans 13 residues. CDR3 residues: CASSRGSGTEAFF. For the CDR3, the DNA is TGTGCCAGCAGCAGGGGGAGCGGCACTGAAGCTTTCTTT.

About this clonotype: A much bigger clone sits one base away, suggesting this may be a read error. The chain couples TRBV12-3 or TRBV12-4 to TRBJ2-5; TRBD2 matches 10 bases. This CDR3 is built from 17 residues. The CDR3 nucleotides read TGTGCCAGCAGTCCCCGGACTAGCGGTGAAATTCAAGAGACCCAGGACTTC. Protein sequence: CASSPRTSGEIQETQDF.

J is TRBJ2-7 and V is TRBV20-1, with TRBD2 identical over 14 bases. Losses at the gene ends were 3 bases for V and 3 bases for J; bases not matched to a gene: 4. CDR3 length equals 15 residues. Germline assignment: CDR1 DFQATT and CDR2 SNEGSKA (reference sequence). The CDR3 DNA reads TGCAGTGCTAGGGGGACTAGCGGGGGAATCTACGAGCAGTACTTC. This codes for CSARGTSGGIYEQYF.

As for this clonotype: With a much larger clone just one base away, this may be a read error. The conserved closing phenylalanine or tryptophan is absent in this CDR3, likely reflecting a read error. This chain uses TRBV6-5 with TRBJ1-1, with no clear D. This CDR3 spans 14 amino acids. Trimming left V 2 bases short and J 1 base short, with 8 bases between. Looked up from germline, CDR1 is MNHEY and CDR2 is SVGAGI. The CDR3 sequence is CASSYTDSNTEAFC. CDR3 nucleotides: TGTGCCAGCAGTTACACAGATTCGAACACTGAAGCTTTCTGT.

This clonotype was picked up many times. The chain couples TRBV6-5 to TRBJ2-7; D not resolved. V lost 4 bases to trimming and J lost 3 bases, with 16 bases between them. The CDR3 is 15 amino acids. CDR1 and CDR2 (germline): MNHEY, SVGAGI. This chain's CDR3 is CASSSKVVRGYEQYF. CDR3 sequence (DNA): TGTGCCAGCAGTTCAAAGGTTGTGCGTGGCTACGAGCAGTACTTC.